The clone carrying this T cell receptor beta chain was picked up a small number of times. Its antigen remains unknown. One end of the junction fails to match germline, which may point to a read error. Until they underwent thyroid surgery, no patient had received any treatment. Original processing notes: What underpinned the distant-metastasis classifier for papillary thyroid cancer was the set of CDR3 differences across clinicopathological groups. TCRdb re-analyzed the PCR reads using MiXCR. TCRdb, not the authors, supplied the V and J calls. The data hold some 20,000 clones, with 36% observed a single time. The data derive from a study of metastatic and nonmetastatic thyroid tumors. Overall study context: Repertoire comparisons spanned blood and tumor or nodule tissue from malignant and benign thyroid patients. Overall study results and limits: Reports indicated that malignant thyroid tumors showed significantly higher TCR beta diversity than benign nodules did, in blood and tumor.

The TCR was taken from a female donor with papillary thyroid cancer or a benign thyroid nodule (not recorded which). Some clones in this sample may be carry-over from other donors' samples. Material for sequencing was tumor tissue.

CDR3: CASSPLRGGQETQYF. CDR3 in DNA: TGCGCCAGCAGTCCCCTCCGGGGGGGACAAGAGACCCAGTACTTC. The chain joins TRBV6-9 to TRBJ2-5; 8 nucleotides agree with TRBD2. CDR3 length: 15 amino acids. Germline V gene data show CDR1 as MNHGY and CDR2 as SVAAGI.